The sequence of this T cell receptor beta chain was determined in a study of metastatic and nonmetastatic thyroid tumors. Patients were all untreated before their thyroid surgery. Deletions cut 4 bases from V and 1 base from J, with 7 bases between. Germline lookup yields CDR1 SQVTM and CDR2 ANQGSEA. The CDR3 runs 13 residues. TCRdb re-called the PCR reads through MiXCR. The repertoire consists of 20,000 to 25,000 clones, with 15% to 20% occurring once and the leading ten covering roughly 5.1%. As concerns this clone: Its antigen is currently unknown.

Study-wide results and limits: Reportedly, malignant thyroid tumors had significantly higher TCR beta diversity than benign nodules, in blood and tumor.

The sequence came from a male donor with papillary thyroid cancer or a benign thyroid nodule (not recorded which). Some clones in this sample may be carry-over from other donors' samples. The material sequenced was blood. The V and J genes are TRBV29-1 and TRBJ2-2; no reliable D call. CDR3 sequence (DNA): TGCAGCGTTGTCGGCAGGAACACCGGGGAGCTGTTTTTT. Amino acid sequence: CSVVGRNTGELFF.